This T cell receptor beta chain was sequenced in a study of shared clonotypes between healthy human individuals. Study outcomes and limitations: Genetic and exposure-history diversity was limited by the few donors.

This CDR3 spans 15 amino acids. V lost 4 bases, J lost 3 bases, and 6 bases stayed unmatched. Germline V gene lookup returns CDR1 MDHEN and CDR2 SYDVKM. Approximately 90 million PBMCs went into genomic DNA for unsorted samples. This clone was detected ten times or more. Antigen specificity is unknown. Using immunoSEQ multiplex PCR, the repertoire was profiled, and TCRdb retains in-frame clones only, with some absent. The repertoire holds approximately 500,000 clones, around 80% seen once, with around 11% in the top ten. The rearrangement links TRBV28 to TRBJ1-5, with 7 bases matching TRBD1. The specimen sequenced was PBMCs. The receptor was derived from a woman in her thirties or forties in good health. Some clones in this sample may be carry-over from other donors' samples. The CDR3 nucleotides read TGTGCCAGCAGTTCCCCGACAGGGAACAATCAGCCCCAGCATTTT. Translation: CASSSPTGNNQPQHF.